This T cell receptor (beta chain) was identified during a study of chemoradiotherapy in HPV16-positive cancers. The CDR3 spans 15 residues. CDR1 and CDR2 (germline): MNHEY, SVGAGI. V lost 6 bases, J lost 2 bases, and 16 bases lay in between. This table comes from immunoSEQ multiplex PCR, and its TCRdb copy is limited to in-frame clones, with some not included. The sample yields 9,500 to 15,000 clones, approximately 87% seen once. The starting material was blood, obtained from a patient who underwent chemoradiotherapy. The rearrangement joins TRBV6-5 to TRBJ2-5, with TRBD1 as a possible D gene (6 bases). This clonotype was obtained from a human donor with HPV-associated anogenital cancer. The CDR3 sequence: CASRAGIGGQETQYF. The CDR3, as DNA: TGTGCCAGCAGGGCGGGTATAGGGGGACAAGAGACCCAGTACTTC.